This T cell receptor (beta chain) is drawn from a study of blood T cells in healthy people across ages. Sample-barcoded 5' priming and a J-beta primer mix drove a second PCR of about 6 to 12 cycles. From the 5' RACE reads, TCRdb called clonotypes with MiXCR, one entry per CDR3 protein. This sample has nearly 800,000 distinct CDR3 sequences, with 25% found just once. These same records also appear under a second study, on T cells of mothers and their children.

The sequenced material came from blood. The clonotype originates from a boy younger than 18 in good health.

CDR3 loop: CSASAKDRGLYNEQFF. CDR3 bases: TGCAGTGCTAGTGCTAAGGACAGGGGATTATACAATGAGCAGTTCTTC. The rearrangement joins TRBV20-1 to TRBJ2-1; 9 bases line up with TRBD1. The CDR3 sequence is 16 residues long. In germline, CDR1 is DFQATT, CDR2 SNEGSKA (reference sequence). V shed 3 bases, J shed 4 bases, and the junction held 10 bases outside the gene matches.